One sample yielded the 13 T cell receptor beta chains listed below, sequenced in a study of a mutant IDH1 vaccine in newly diagnosed glioma. TCRdb's copy holds only in-frame clones and misses some; the assay was immunoSEQ multiplex PCR. The table has more than 50,000 clones, 80% to 90% seen once. Time point noted: baseline, week 1 (first vaccination visit). Documented treatment: pre-vaccination baseline after standard-of-care therapy. Sequencing used PBMCs, obtained from a glioma patient treated with radiotherapy, temozolomide or both. These receptors all stem from a man under 40 with glioma.

The chain carries TRBV5-4 and TRBJ2-2, with TRBD1 identical over 9 bases. There are 15 residues in the CDR3. CDR1 is SGHNT and CDR2 is YYREEE in the germline V gene (reference sequence). J lost 4 bases, V lost 2 bases, and 3 bases had no gene match. CDR3 amino acids: CASSFNRGLTGELFF. The CDR3 DNA reads as TGTGCCAGCAGCTTCAACAGGGGGCTCACCGGGGAGCTGTTTTTT.

This clone was picked up a small number of times. This chain joins TRBV14 and TRBJ1-1; D not resolved. The V end lost 1 base, the J end lost 10 bases, and 10 bases lay between the germline ends. The CDR3 covers 12 residues. Germline V CDR1 and CDR2: SGHDN, FVKESK. DNA for the CDR3: TGTGCCAGCAGCCAAGGGTGGGAATCAGCTTTCTTT. It translates to CASSQGWESAFF.

This chain joins TRBV7-9 and TRBJ2-7; TRBD1 matches at 9 bases. The CDR3 contains 14 residues. J was trimmed by 1 base and V by 5 bases; bases with no gene match: 3. CDR1 and CDR2 from the germline V gene are SEHNR and FQNEAQ (reference sequence). The CDR3 loop reads CASSPGTGSYEQYF. The CDR3 bases are TGTGCCAGCAGCCCCGGGACAGGGTCCTACGAGCAGTACTTC.

The chain uses TRBV5-8 and TRBJ1-1, with TRBD1 identical over 11 bases. The CDR3 runs 14 residues. The V segment lost 4 bases and the J segment 10 bases; nucleotides outside the gene matches: 9. Germline V gene lookup returns CDR1 SGHTS and CDR2 YDEGEE. The CDR3 sequence is CASSPGQGGYGAFF. The CDR3 DNA follows: TGTGCCAGCAGCCCGGGACAGGGGGGCTACGGAGCTTTCTTT.

The chain recombines TRBV5-1 with TRBJ2-7; 7 bases are shared with TRBD1. Germline V CDR1 and CDR2: SGHRS, YFSETQ. The CDR3 has 15 amino acids. Trimming removed 0 bases from V and 2 bases from J; junction bases left unmatched: 5. CDR3 residues: CASSLAGQPTYEQYF. The DNA of the CDR3 is TGCGCCAGCAGCTTGGCGGGACAGCCCACCTACGAGCAGTACTTC.

The chain joins TRBV5-8 to TRBJ1-4, with D possibly TRBD1 on 5 matching bases. Germline V CDR1 and CDR2: SGHTS, YDEGEE. This CDR3 has 14 residues. The germline V and J ends were trimmed by 4 bases and 5 bases, with 12 bases remaining between them. The CDR3 DNA is TGTGCCAGCAGCCCCCGGGGCCCAAATGAAAAACTGTTTTTT. Amino acids: CASSPRGPNEKLFF.

This clone was detected only a few times. CDR3 DNA sequence: TGCGCCAGCAGTGAGTACAGAAGCTATGGCTACACCTTC. It is translated as CASSEYRSYGYTF. The J gene is TRBJ1-2, the V gene TRBV10-2; D ambiguous. The CDR3 is made up of 13 amino acids. The germline V and J ends were trimmed by 1 base and 4 bases, with 7 bases remaining between them. Germline V gene sequence: CDR1 WSHSY, CDR2 SAAADI.

This sequence joins TRBV7-8 and TRBJ2-3, with unresolved D. Germline lookup yields CDR1 SGHVS and CDR2 FQNEAQ. The CDR3 spans 13 residues. V dropped 0 bases and J dropped 6 bases, with 7 bases sitting between them. Here the CDR3 DNA reads TGTGCCAGCAGCTTAGCGGGGTCGGATACGCAGTATTTT. Its protein product is CASSLAGSDTQYF. Combining the CDR3 with reference TRBV7-8 and TRBJ2-3 gives the whole variable domain GAGVSQSPRYKVAKRGQDVALRCDPISGHVSLFWYQQALGQGPEFLTYFQNEAQLDKSGLPSDRFFAERPEGSVSTLKIQRTQQEDSAVYLCASSLAGSDTQYFGPGTRLTVL.

The chain carries TRBV29-1 and TRBJ2-5; D is perhaps TRBD1 or TRBD2 (6 bases each). The CDR3 has 13 residues. Trimming shortened V by 6 bases and J by 1 base, and 12 bases separated the two germline ends. Germline CDR1 and CDR2: SQVTM and ANQGSEA. The CDR3 loop reads CSVGGPTQETQYF. CDR3 sequence (DNA): TGCAGCGTAGGGGGGCCGACCCAAGAGACCCAGTACTTC.

The chain couples TRBV11-3 to TRBJ2-1; 12 nucleotides align to TRBD2. The CDR3 runs 15 residues. Germline-derived CDR1 and CDR2 are SGHNT and YENEEA. The V and J ends lost 5 bases and 8 bases, in that order; junction bases with no gene match: 7. This chain's CDR3 is CASSPGLAGRDEQFF. The CDR3 coding sequence is TGTGCCAGCAGCCCCGGACTAGCGGGGCGGGATGAGCAGTTCTTC.

The J gene is TRBJ1-4, the V gene TRBV7-9; a possible D gene is TRBD1 (5 bases). The germline CDR1 and CDR2 sequences are SEHNR and FQNEAQ (reference sequence). The V end lost 5 bases, the J end lost 5 bases, and 9 bases lay between the germline ends. CDR3 length: 13 residues. The CDR3 loop is CASSQGANEKLFF. The DNA for the CDR3 is TGTGCCAGCAGCCAAGGGGCAAATGAAAAACTGTTTTTT.

The chain couples TRBV19 to TRBJ1-6, with D perhaps matching TRBD1 (5 bases). There are 15 residues in the CDR3. Trimming took 7 bases from V and 6 from J, leaving 16 bases between them. Germline lookup yields CDR1 LNHDA and CDR2 SQIVND (reference sequence). The CDR3 coding sequence is TGTGCCAGTAACCGCTTTTGGGGGAGTAATTCACCCCTCCACTTT. Encoded protein: CASNRFWGSNSPLHF.

The gene calls are TRBV18 and TRBJ1-3; possibly TRBD1 for D (5 bases). Trimming cost V 5 bases and J 1 base, with 9 bases left between them. Looked up from germline, CDR1 is KGHSH and CDR2 is LQKENI. The CDR3 totals 14 residues. Here the CDR3 DNA reads TGTGCCAGCTCAAGCGGGACTTCTGGAAACACCATATATTTT. Protein: CASSSGTSGNTIYF. The whole variable domain, filled in from reference TRBV18 and TRBJ1-3, reads NAGVMQNPRHLVRRRGQEARLRCSPMKGHSHVYWYRQLPEEGLKFMVYLQKENIIDESGMPKERFSAEFPKEGPSILRIQQVVRGDSAAYFCASSSGTSGNTIYFGEGSWLTVV.